Listed below are T cell receptor beta chains from one sample, sequenced in a study of blood T cells in healthy people across ages. TCRdb called the 5' RACE reads again in MiXCR, with one record for every CDR3 protein. The sample carries over 1.5 million distinct CDR3 sequences, less than 50% recorded once. Sequences were obtained from blood. These receptors came from a woman aged 40 to 50 in good health. The CDR3 runs from the conserved cysteine through the conserved F or W. The D gene is left open where the match is weak. Only some rows state a clone size, as once, few, many or a class for expanded clones.

clone_size	j_call	v_call	d_call	cdr3_aa	cdr3_nt
-	TRBJ2-3	TRBV5-8	-	CASSSGFSAQYF	TGTGCCAGCAGCTCAGGGTTCTCTGCGCAGTATTTT
-	TRBJ2-7	TRBV6-2/TRBV6-3	TRBD1	CASQRTGTGGYEQYF	TGTGCCAGCCAAAGAACCGGGACAGGGGGCTACGAGCAGTACTTC
-	TRBJ2-5	TRBV18	TRBD2	CASSLSGLAGNQETQYF	TGTGCCAGCTCACTCTCCGGACTAGCGGGGAACCAAGAGACCCAGTACTTC
few	TRBJ2-3	TRBV6-5	-	CASRGGLDTQYF	TGTGCCAGCAGGGGGGGACTAGATACGCAGTATTTT
once	TRBJ2-5	TRBV18	TRBD1	CASSPTLSGGQETQYF	TGTGCCAGCTCACCTACTTTGTCAGGGGGCCAAGAGACCCAGTACTTC
few	TRBJ2-7	TRBV29-1	-	CSVEEGTPYEQYF	TGCAGCGTTGAAGAGGGTACCCCCTACGAGCAGTACTTC
-	TRBJ2-7	TRBV5-6	TRBD2	CASSLKLTSGPSQQYF	TGTGCCAGCAGCCTAAAGCTGACTAGCGGGCCCTCGCAGCAGTACTTC
few	TRBJ2-7	TRBV4-3	-	CASSQDVSKVAYEQYF	TGCGCCAGCAGCCAAGATGTCTCGAAGGTCGCTTACGAGCAGTACTTC
few	TRBJ1-1	TRBV5-6	-	CASTLGGVNTEAFF	TGTGCCAGCACCTTGGGGGGGGTGAACACTGAAGCTTTCTTT
-	TRBJ1-6	TRBV7-9	-	CASSSQGALSPLHF	TGTGCCAGCAGCTCACAGGGCGCCCTTTCACCCCTCCACTTT
many	TRBJ2-5	TRBV7-2	TRBD2	CASSISGGGETQYF	TGTGCCAGCAGCATTAGCGGGGGGGGGGAGACCCAGTACTTC
few	TRBJ2-1	TRBV5-1	TRBD1	CASSPTGTGYEQFF	TGCGCCAGCAGCCCTACCGGGACAGGGTATGAGCAGTTCTTC
-	TRBJ1-2	TRBV3-1	-	CASRNLGGNYGYTF	TGTGCCAGCAGAAATCTCGGGGGGAACTATGGCTACACCTTC
many	TRBJ2-7	TRBV3-1	-	CASSQVDGGLGEQYF	TGTGCCAGCAGCCAAGTTGATGGCGGATTGGGCGAGCAGTACTTC
-	TRBJ2-5	TRBV20-1	TRBD1	CSASRPGTGQETQYF	TGCAGTGCTTCCCGTCCTGGGACAGGGCAAGAGACCCAGTACTTC
-	TRBJ1-2	TRBV7-2	TRBD1	CASSIGQDYGSYTF	TGTGCCAGCAGCATCGGACAGGACTATGGTAGCTACACCTTC
few	TRBJ2-3	TRBV10-3	-	CAISEPGQEGGRFKSDTQYF	TGTGCTATCAGTGAGCCCGGACAGGAGGGGGGCCGTTTTAAATCAGATACGCAGTATTTT
few	TRBJ2-3	TRBV5-1	TRBD1	CASSFRTGEDTQYF	TGCGCCAGCAGCTTTAGAACAGGGGAAGATACGCAGTATTTT
-	TRBJ2-7	TRBV20-1	TRBD2	CSASALAGGSYEQYF	TGCAGTGCTAGTGCACTAGCGGGGGGTTCCTACGAGCAGTACTTC
-	TRBJ1-4	TRBV12-3/TRBV12-4	TRBD1	CASSTPGTGFEKLFF	TGTGCCAGCAGTACCCCCGGGACAGGGTTTGAAAAACTGTTTTTT
-	TRBJ2-5	TRBV3-1	TRBD2	CASSQVGPALAGGQETQYF	TGTGCCAGCAGCCAAGTGGGGCCAGCGCTAGCGGGGGGACAAGAGACCCAGTACTTC
few	TRBJ2-1	TRBV6-2/TRBV6-3	-	CASSNLESSEQFF	TGTGCCAGCAGTAACCTGGAGAGCAGCGAGCAGTTCTTC
-	TRBJ2-5	TRBV20-1	TRBD1	CSARPPDRGQETQYF	TGCAGTGCTAGACCGCCGGACAGGGGGCAAGAGACCCAGTACTTC
-	TRBJ1-2	TRBV5-1	-	CASSSRGGNYGYTF	TGCGCCAGCAGCTCCAGAGGAGGGAACTATGGCTACACCTTC
few	TRBJ2-6	TRBV4-2	-	CASSQDRLSSGANVLTF	TGTGCCAGCAGCCAAGACAGGTTGAGCTCTGGGGCCAACGTCCTGACTTTC
-	TRBJ2-2	TRBV9	TRBD2	CASSSRTSGGVRADTGELFF	TGTGCCAGCAGCTCCAGGACTAGCGGGGGGGTCCGGGCCGACACCGGGGAGCTGTTTTTT
-	TRBJ2-3	TRBV20-1	-	CSARDRGYTQYF	TGCAGTGCTAGAGACAGGGGTTATACGCAGTATTTT
-	TRBJ1-2	TRBV12-3/TRBV12-4	TRBD1	CASSLGGQGANYGYTF	TGTGCCAGCAGCTTAGGGGGACAGGGGGCTAACTATGGCTACACCTTC
few	TRBJ2-1	TRBV11-2	TRBD2	CASSQAGLASNEQFF	TGTGCCAGCAGCCAGGCGGGACTAGCTTCGAATGAGCAGTTCTTC
-	TRBJ1-6	TRBV6-2/TRBV6-3	-	CASSPGWDINSPLHF	TGTGCCAGCAGCCCCGGCTGGGACATTAATTCACCCCTCCACTTT
-	TRBJ2-5	TRBV5-5	TRBD1	CASSAGTGVPETQYF	TGTGCCAGCAGCGCAGGGACAGGGGTCCCAGAGACCCAGTACTTC
-	TRBJ2-7	TRBV7-2	-	CASSLVGHIYEQYF	TGTGCCAGCAGCTTAGTTGGACACATCTACGAGCAGTACTTC
-	TRBJ1-6	TRBV2	TRBD1	CASSGFGTGGSPLHF	TGTGCCAGCAGCGGTTTCGGGACAGGGGGTTCACCCCTCCACTTT
-	TRBJ2-5	TRBV9	-	CASSLGGGKKETQYF	TGTGCCAGCAGCTTAGGGGGGGGCAAGAAAGAGACCCAGTACTTC
-	TRBJ2-7	TRBV7-8	TRBD2	CASSLGLAGLSSYEQYF	TGTGCCAGCAGCCTTGGACTAGCGGGGCTGAGCTCCTACGAGCAGTACTTC
-	TRBJ2-5	TRBV3-1	TRBD2	CASSPTSGGPVRGEQYF	TGTGCCAGCAGCCCGACTAGCGGGGGTCCCGTTAGGGGTGAGCAGTACTTC
-	TRBJ2-5	TRBV6-2/TRBV6-3	-	CASSHRAGEETQYF	TGTGCCAGCAGTCACCGGGCCGGAGAAGAGACCCAGTACTTC
few	TRBJ1-2	TRBV5-6	TRBD1	CASSRSDRPNYGYTF	TGTGCCAGCAGCCGCTCGGACAGGCCTAACTATGGCTACACCTTC
-	TRBJ2-3	TRBV10-3	TRBD2	CAIRPGLAGGPNTDTQYF	TGTGCCATCAGACCGGGACTAGCGGGGGGGCCGAACACAGATACGCAGTATTTT
few	TRBJ2-3	TRBV9	TRBD2	CASSVAGGLSDTQYF	TGTGCCAGCAGCGTAGCGGGGGGGCTCTCAGATACGCAGTATTTT
-	TRBJ2-1	TRBV9	TRBD2	CASSVGGLVSYNEQFF	TGTGCCAGCAGCGTAGGGGGACTAGTCTCCTACAATGAGCAGTTCTTC